The sequence of this T cell receptor beta chain was determined in a study of blood T cells in healthy people across ages. V shed 5 bases and J shed 5 bases, with 16 bases lying between them. From germline, CDR1 is KGHDR and CDR2 SFDVKD. The CDR3 contains 15 residues. In this sample, this clonotype turned up many times. A second PCR of about 6 to 12 cycles used a sample-barcoded 5' primer and a J-beta primer mix. TCRdb independently ran MiXCR on the 5' RACE reads; one entry per CDR3 protein. The sample has 870,000 or so distinct CDR3 sequences, less than 35% seen once; the top ten hold about 18%. The sequenced material came from blood. The chain employs TRBV24-1 and TRBJ2-3; D might be TRBD2 (5 bases). The TCR comes from a woman older than 75 in good health. The CDR3 spells CATSGVGSLGDTQYF. CDR3 sequence (DNA): TGTGCCACCAGTGGGGTAGGGAGTTTGGGAGATACGCAGTATTTT.